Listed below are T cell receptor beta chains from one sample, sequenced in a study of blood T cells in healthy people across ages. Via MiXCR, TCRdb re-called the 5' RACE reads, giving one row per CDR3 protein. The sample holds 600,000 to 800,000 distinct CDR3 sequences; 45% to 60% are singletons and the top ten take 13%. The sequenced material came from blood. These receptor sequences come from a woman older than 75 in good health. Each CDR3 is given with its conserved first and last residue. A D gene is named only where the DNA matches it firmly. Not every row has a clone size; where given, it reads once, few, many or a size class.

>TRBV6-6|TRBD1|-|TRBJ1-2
CASSPTGDYGHTF
TGTGCCAGCAGTCCGACAGGGGACTATGGCCACACCTTC
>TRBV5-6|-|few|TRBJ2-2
CASSSPGGPTGELFF
TGTGCCAGCAGCTCCCCCGGTGGGCCCACCGGGGAGCTGTTTTTT
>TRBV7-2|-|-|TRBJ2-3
CAISPARVVTDTQYF
TGTGCCATCAGCCCGGCTCGAGTGGTCACAGATACGCAGTATTTT
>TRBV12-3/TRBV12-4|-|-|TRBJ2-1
CASDRRGKDEQFF
TGTGCCAGCGACCGTCGAGGGAAGGATGAGCAGTTCTTC
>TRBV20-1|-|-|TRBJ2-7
CSAPERYEQYF
TGCAGTGCTCCGGAGAGGTACGAGCAGTACTTC
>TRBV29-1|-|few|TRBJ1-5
CSVGGGIGGNQPQHF
TGCAGCGTTGGGGGAGGGATTGGGGGCAATCAGCCCCAGCATTTT
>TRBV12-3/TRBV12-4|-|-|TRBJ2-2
CASSFRGGRVTGELFF
TGTGCCAGCAGTTTTCGGGGAGGCAGGGTGACCGGGGAGCTGTTTTTT
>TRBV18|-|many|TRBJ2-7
CASSSGTRYEQYF
TGTGCCAGCTCGTCCGGGACACGTTACGAGCAGTACTTC
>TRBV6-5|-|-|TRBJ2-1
CASSGGRPPHEQFF
TGTGCCAGCAGTGGGGGACGGCCCCCGCATGAGCAGTTCTTC
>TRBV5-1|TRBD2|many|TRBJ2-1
CASSSLAGGDNEQFF
TGCGCCAGCAGCTCCCTAGCGGGGGGTGATAATGAGCAGTTCTTC
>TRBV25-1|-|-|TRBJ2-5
CASSAQWGSGETQYF
TGTGCCAGCAGTGCCCAATGGGGTTCAGGGGAGACCCAGTACTTC
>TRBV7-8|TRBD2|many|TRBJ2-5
CASSLSTSGKYQETQYF
TGTGCCAGCAGCTTATCGACTAGCGGGAAGTACCAAGAGACCCAGTACTTC
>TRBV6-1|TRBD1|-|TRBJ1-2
CASGTGGATLISYGYTF
TGTGCCAGCGGGACAGGGGGCGCGACGCTGATAAGCTATGGCTACACCTTC
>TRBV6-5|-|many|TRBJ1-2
CASSDYEGDGYTF
TGTGCCAGCAGTGACTACGAGGGGGATGGCTACACCTTC
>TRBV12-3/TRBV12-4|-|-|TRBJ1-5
CASSRTPNQPQHF
TGTGCCAGCAGCCGAACCCCGAATCAGCCCCAGCATTTT
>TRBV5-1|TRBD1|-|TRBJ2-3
CASSKGTGLGTQYF
TGCGCCAGCAGCAAAGGGACAGGGCTTGGTACGCAGTATTTT
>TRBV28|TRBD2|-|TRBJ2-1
CASSSSTSGGAREQFF
TGTGCCAGCAGCTCCTCGACTAGCGGGGGGGCACGTGAGCAGTTCTTC
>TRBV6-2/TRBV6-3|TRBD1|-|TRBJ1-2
CASSWTTGGAWNGYTF
TGTGCCAGCAGTTGGACCACAGGGGGCGCTTGGAATGGCTACACCTTC
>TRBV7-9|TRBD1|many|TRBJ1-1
CASSVQGRSTEAFF
TGTGCCAGCAGCGTACAGGGGCGTTCGACTGAAGCTTTCTTT
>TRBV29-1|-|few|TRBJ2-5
CSSSRTRANEQYF
TGCAGCTCGTCGAGGACTCGCGCCAATGAGCAGTACTTC
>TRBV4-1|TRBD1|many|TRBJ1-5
CASSQADRVGQPQHF
TGCGCCAGCAGCCAAGCCGACAGGGTTGGGCAGCCCCAGCATTTT
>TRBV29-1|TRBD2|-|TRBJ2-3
CSVSRSGTTRTDTQYF
TGCAGCGTTTCCCGAAGCGGGACCACCCGCACAGATACGCAGTATTTT